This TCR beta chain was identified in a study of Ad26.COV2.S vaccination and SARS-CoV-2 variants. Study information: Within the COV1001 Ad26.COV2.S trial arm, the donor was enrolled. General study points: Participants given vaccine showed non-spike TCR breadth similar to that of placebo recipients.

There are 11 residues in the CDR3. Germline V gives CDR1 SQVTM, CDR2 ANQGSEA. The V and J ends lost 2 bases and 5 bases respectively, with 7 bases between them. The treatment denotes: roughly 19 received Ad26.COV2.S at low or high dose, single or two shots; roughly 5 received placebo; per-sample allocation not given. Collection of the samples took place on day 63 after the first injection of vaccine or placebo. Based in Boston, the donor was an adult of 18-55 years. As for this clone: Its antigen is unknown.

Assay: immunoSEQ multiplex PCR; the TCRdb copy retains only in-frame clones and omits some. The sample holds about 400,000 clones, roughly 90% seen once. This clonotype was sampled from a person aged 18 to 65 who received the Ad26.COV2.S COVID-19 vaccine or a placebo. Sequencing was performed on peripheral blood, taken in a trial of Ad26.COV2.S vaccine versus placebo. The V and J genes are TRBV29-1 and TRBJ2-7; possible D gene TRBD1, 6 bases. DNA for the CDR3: TGCAGCGTTGAAAACAGGGACGAGCAGTACTTC. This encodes CSVENRDEQYF.